This T cell receptor beta chain was sequenced for a study of radiotherapy plus CTLA-4 blockade in lung cancer. Whole-study results and caveats: TCR clones of tumor origin grew in blood after radiotherapy plus ipilimumab. With interferon-beta, early dynamics of blood T cell clones were reported to best predict response.

On this clone itself: Its antigen is not known.

Treatment of patients with chemo-refractory metastatic non-small-cell lung cancer consisted of focal radiation plus CTLA-4 blockade with ipilimumab. Method: immunoSEQ multiplex PCR; TCRdb's copy keeps in-frame clones and lacks some. The table includes about 120,000 clones, 75% to 90% detected once. This CDR3 region has 17 residues. This clonotype originated in a human donor with non-small cell lung cancer that progressed on radiotherapy plus ipilimumab. This chain joins TRBV12-1 and TRBJ2-7; the D call TRBD2 from the table was never checked on the DNA. TRBV12-1 corresponds to a pseudogene. The sample was peripheral blood, taken from a patient treated with radiotherapy plus ipilimumab. The CDR3 DNA follows: TGTGCCAGCAGCTCCCATCTCGATCTAGCGGCTTCCTACGAGCAGTACTTC. Its translation: CASSSHLDLAASYEQYF.